Shown below are 31 T cell receptor beta chains from a single sample sequenced in a study of blood T cell repertoires in COVID-19. Clones were read by immunoSEQ multiplex PCR, and TCRdb kept only the in-frame ones, dropping some. The sample consists of roughly 180,000 clones, nearly 80% of them appearing once. Input material: PBMCs or T cells enriched from blood (not recorded which). These receptors all stem from a man aged 55-75 years who had been exposed to COVID-19.

The rearrangement joins TRBV2 to TRBJ1-1; 7 bases line up with TRBD1. Trimming took 1 base from V and 1 from J; bases not matched to a gene: 3. CDR1 SNHLY and CDR2 FYNNEI come from the germline V gene. The CDR3 totals 15 residues. The CDR3 nucleotides read TGTGCCAGCAGTGAAGTGGACAGGCCGAACACTGAAGCTTTCTTT. It encodes CASSEVDRPNTEAFF.

The rearrangement uses TRBV9 and TRBJ2-7; D perhaps matches TRBD2 (7 bases). Between the trimmed V and J ends, which lost 0 bases and 3 bases, there was a span of 16 bases. The CDR3 length is 16 residues. Germline V gene lookup returns CDR1 SGDLS and CDR2 YYNGEE. The CDR3 loop is CASSVGGGTSHYEQYF. Here the CDR3 DNA reads TGTGCCAGCAGCGTAGGCGGGGGCACCTCCCACTACGAGCAGTACTTC.

The rearrangement joins TRBV15 to TRBJ1-5; D call uncertain. Germline assignment: CDR1 LNHNV and CDR2 YYDKDF (reference sequence). Trimming pared 5 bases from V and 3 bases from J, leaving 8 bases between. The CDR3 totals 13 residues. CDR3 amino acids: CATSREHNQPQHF. DNA for the CDR3: TGTGCCACCAGCCGTGAACACAATCAGCCCCAGCATTTT.

Only a few counts were recorded for this clone. It is unclear where the CDR3 begins or ends on the DNA, so no DNA is shown, and the CDR3 is as TCRdb lists it. The chain couples TRBV5-1 to TRBJ1-2. The length of the CDR3 is 19 amino acids, counting both ends. Germline CDR1 reads SGHRS; CDR2 reads YFSETQ. The CDR3 region is CASSPEVGAGISLLAGNTF.

This clone has only one observation. V usage is TRBV9 and J usage is TRBJ2-5; tentatively, D is TRBD1 (6 bases). Per the germline V gene, CDR1 is SGDLS and CDR2 is YYNGEE. V lost 5 bases and J 7 bases, leaving 15 bases between the germline ends. This CDR3 has 13 amino acids. As DNA, the CDR3 is TGTGCCAGCAGTAAGGGGGAGCCAGGGACCCAGTACTTC. This gives the protein CASSKGEPGTQYF.

The rearrangement uses TRBV15 and TRBJ2-7, with D maybe TRBD1 (6 bases). Germline CDR1 LNHNV, CDR2 YYDKDF (reference sequence). The CDR3 is 16 amino acids. Trimming took off 4 bases at V and 3 bases at J, with 19 bases between the two ends. The CDR3 nucleotides are TGTGCCACCAGCACAATTAACCGGGACACCCACTACGAGCAGTACTTC. Its protein product is CATSTINRDTHYEQYF.

The chain joins TRBV7-3 to TRBJ2-7; 8 bases agree with TRBD1. Germline-derived CDR1 and CDR2 are SGHTA and FQGTGA. After removal of 3 bases from V and 6 bases from J, the junction contained 7 bases not matched to a gene. CDR3 size: 14 residues. The CDR3 reads CASSLQDRVGEQYF. DNA of the CDR3: TGTGCCAGCAGCTTGCAGGACAGGGTAGGCGAGCAGTACTTC. Complete variable domain (other parts from reference TRBV7-3 and TRBJ2-7): GAGVSQTPSNKVTEKGKYVELRCDPISGHTALYWYRQSLGQGPEFLIYFQGTGAADDSGLPNDRFFAVRPEGSVSTLKIQRTERGDSAVYLCASSLQDRVGEQYFGPGTRLTVT.

In its sample, this clone was seen a few times. This sequence joins TRBV3-1 (or the pseudogene TRBV3-2) and TRBJ2-1; 10 bases are shared with TRBD1. CDR1 and CDR2 (germline): LGHDT, YNNKEL (reference sequence). The trim removed 0 bases at V and 10 bases at J, leaving 6 bases unmatched. This CDR3 spans 15 amino acids. The DNA of the CDR3 is TGTGCCAGCAGCCAAGAGGGGACAGGGGTTCGGGAGCAGTTCTTC. Its protein is CASSQEGTGVREQFF.

This chain joins TRBV4-2 and TRBJ2-1, with TRBD2 as a possible D gene (6 bases). CDR1 is LGHNA and CDR2 is YNFKEQ in the germline V gene. V was clipped by 1 base and J by 7 bases, with 20 bases between them. The CDR3 is made up of 17 amino acids. The CDR3 loop reads CASSQAGAQEWGNEQFF. For the CDR3, the DNA is TGTGCCAGCAGCCAAGCGGGAGCACAAGAATGGGGGAATGAGCAGTTCTTC.

This clone was observed a single time. The chain employs TRBV10-3 and TRBJ1-3; 9 nucleotides line up with TRBD1. Germline-derived CDR1 and CDR2 are ENHRY and SYGVKD. Trimming cost V 2 bases and J 4 bases; bases outside gene matches: 3. The CDR3 consists of 15 residues. The CDR3 DNA sequence: TGTGCCATCAGTGAGGGGACAGGGACCGGAAACACCATATATTTT. Its protein product is CAISEGTGTGNTIYF.

The chain carries TRBV12-5 and TRBJ1-2, with 7 bases aligning to TRBD1. The J segment lost 3 bases and the V segment lost 6 bases, leaving 10 bases of the junction unmatched. Germline V CDR1 and CDR2: LGHNT, FRNRAP. The CDR3 consists of 15 residues. The CDR3 reads CASGTGVGVDYGYTF. Here the CDR3 DNA reads TGTGCTAGTGGAACAGGGGTAGGGGTGGACTATGGCTACACCTTC.

This clone was picked up a small number of times. The rearrangement joins TRBV25-1 to TRBJ1-2; no definite D call. The germline V gene has CDR1 MGHDK and CDR2 SYGVNS. Between the trimmed V and J ends, which lost 2 bases and 8 bases, there was a span of 12 bases. The CDR3 runs 13 residues. Here the CDR3 DNA reads TGTGCCAGCAGTGAACTGCAGGCTGGGGGCTACACCTTC. It is translated as CASSELQAGGYTF.

The rearrangement uses TRBV7-9 and TRBJ1-4, with a weak D call TRBD1 (5 bases). Trimming removed 5 bases at V and 7 bases at J, with 17 bases between. The CDR3 is 15 amino acids. CDR1 SEHNR and CDR2 FQNEAQ come from the germline V gene (reference sequence). The CDR3 reads CASSPDAGRGEKLFF. As DNA, the CDR3 is TGTGCCAGCAGCCCCGACGCAGGGAGGGGTGAAAAACTGTTTTTT.

The rearrangement joins TRBV7-9 to TRBJ1-4, with D uncertain. The CDR3 consists of 14 residues. Germline CDR1 is SEHNR and CDR2 is FQNEAQ (reference sequence). Trimming left V 3 bases short and J 3 bases short, with 8 bases between. The CDR3 is CASSFGLANEKLFF. CDR3 nucleotides: TGTGCCAGCAGCTTCGGGTTGGCTAATGAAAAACTGTTTTTT. Supplemented by reference TRBV7-9 and TRBJ1-4, the full variable domain reads DTGVSQNPRHKITKRGQNVTFRCDPISEHNRLYWYRQTLGQGPEFLTYFQNEAQLEKSRLLSDRFSAERPKGSFSTLEIQRTEQGDSAMYLCASSFGLANEKLFFGSGTQLSVL.

This clone was observed a handful of times. The chain combines TRBV2 with TRBJ1-1; 11 positions agree with TRBD1. The germline CDR1 and CDR2 sequences are SNHLY and FYNNEI. The ends lost 7 bases at V and 3 bases at J; junction bases unmatched: 4. The CDR3 is 14 residues long. CDR3 in amino acids: CASTPDRGHTEAFF. DNA of the CDR3: TGTGCCAGCACCCCGGACAGGGGGCACACTGAAGCTTTCTTT.

V is TRBV28 and J is TRBJ2-2; 9 bases match TRBD1. Germline V lookup: CDR1 MDHEN, CDR2 SYDVKM. V lost 6 bases, J lost 4 bases, and 15 bases stayed unmatched. This CDR3 is 18 amino acids long. CDR3 coding DNA: TGTGCCAGCAGCACCGGGACAGGGACGTACTTAGGCACCGGGGAGCTGTTTTTT. Protein sequence: CASSTGTGTYLGTGELFF. The full variable domain, with the rest looked up from reference TRBV28 and TRBJ2-2, is DVKVTQSSRYLVKRTGEKVFLECVQDMDHENMFWYRQDPGLGLRLIYFSYDVKMKEKGDIPEGYSVSREKKERFSLILESASTNQTSMYLCASSTGTGTYLGTGELFFGEGSRLTVL.

This clone has a handful of counts. In DNA, the CDR3 is TGTGCCACCAGCCCTAGCGGGAGCTCCTACAATGAGCAGTTCTTC. This encodes CATSPSGSSYNEQFF. The V call is TRBV15, the J call TRBJ2-1, with TRBD2 matching 10 bases. The germline CDR1 and CDR2 sequences are LNHNV and YYDKDF (reference sequence). This CDR3 region has 15 residues. V shed 5 bases, J shed 0 bases, and the junction held 1 base outside the gene matches. Full variable domain (missing parts from reference TRBV15 and TRBJ2-1): DAMVIQNPRYQVTQFGKPVTLSCSQTLNHNVMYWYQQKSSQAPKLLFHYYDKDFNNEADTPDNFQSRRPNTSFCFLDIRSPGLGDTAMYLCATSPSGSSYNEQFFGPGTRLTVL.

The rearrangement links TRBV29-1 to TRBJ2-1; 8 bases line up with TRBD1. This CDR3 contains 17 residues. J was trimmed by 6 bases and V by 6 bases; bases with no gene match: 19. Germline V gene lookup returns CDR1 SQVTM and CDR2 ANQGSEA. CDR3 sequence reads: CSVATAPRDRGRNEQFF. Here the CDR3 DNA reads TGCAGCGTAGCTACTGCTCCGCGTGACAGGGGACGCAATGAGCAGTTCTTC.

This clone was counted between two and nine times. The chain uses TRBV24-1 and TRBJ2-3, with 8 bases fitting TRBD1. Germline V gene lookup returns CDR1 KGHDR and CDR2 SFDVKD. Unmatched junction bases numbered 5, after V lost 3 bases and J lost 10 bases. CDR3 size: 13 residues. CDR3 protein: CATSDPDRGPQYF. For the CDR3, the DNA is TGTGCCACCAGTGATCCAGACAGGGGCCCGCAGTATTTT.

This clone was counted a single time. The chain has TRBV6-4 and TRBJ1-1; unclear D gene. From germline, CDR1 is MRHNA and CDR2 SNTAGT. CDR3 length: 15 amino acids. V lost 2 bases, J lost 1 base, and 11 bases lay in between. The CDR3 here is CASSDSGLPNTEAFF. CDR3 nucleotides: TGTGCCAGCAGTGACAGTGGCCTCCCGAACACTGAAGCTTTCTTT.

This chain links TRBV6-5 with TRBJ1-2; the D is unclear. The CDR3 has 13 residues. Trimming took off 11 bases at V and 2 bases at J, with 15 bases between the two ends. In germline, CDR1 is MNHEY, CDR2 SVGAGI. The DNA of the CDR3 is TGTGCCCACGTACCGGTGGGCAACTATGGCTACACCTTC. Encoded protein: CAHVPVGNYGYTF.

V and J are TRBV10-3 and TRBJ2-2, with D maybe TRBD2 (6 bases). V lost 2 bases, J lost 0 bases, and 7 bases lay in between. There are 15 residues in the CDR3. Per the germline V gene, CDR1 is ENHRY and CDR2 is SYGVKD. The CDR3 sequence: CAISEAGSNTGELFF. Written as DNA, the CDR3 is TGTGCCATCAGTGAGGCGGGATCGAACACCGGGGAGCTGTTTTTT.

V usage is TRBV5-1 and J usage is TRBJ2-6; 11 bases fit TRBD1. Germline-derived CDR1 and CDR2 are SGHRS and YFSETQ. The CDR3 contains 19 residues. Germline trimming cut 4 bases from V and 4 bases from J; bases unmatched to any gene: 13. The CDR3 DNA is TGCGCCAGCAGCCTGGCCATTGGGACAGGGGGTACAGGGGCCAACGTCCTGACTTTC. It translates to CASSLAIGTGGTGANVLTF.

The chain combines TRBV7-2 with TRBJ2-6; weak D call: TRBD1 (5 bases). The germline gives CDR1 SGHTA, CDR2 FQGNSA. V gave up 0 bases and J gave up 1 base, with 10 bases separating them. The CDR3 totals 17 residues. DNA for the CDR3: TGTGCCAGCAGCTTAGCCGGCAGGGCTTCTGGGGCCAACGTCCTGACTTTC. Its translation is CASSLAGRASGANVLTF.

This chain connects TRBV7-3 to TRBJ2-2, with 8 nucleotides matching TRBD2. Germline CDR1 and CDR2: SGHTA and FQGTGA. V gave up 1 base and J gave up 3 bases; unmatched junction bases: 1. This CDR3 region has 15 residues. The CDR3 nucleotides are TGTGCCAGCAGCTTAAACGGGGGGGACACCGGGGAGCTGTTTTTT. Its translation: CASSLNGGDTGELFF.

The rearrangement joins TRBV19 to TRBJ2-6, with D maybe TRBD1 (6 bases). The CDR3 length is 15 residues. Between the trimmed V and J ends, which lost 3 bases and 0 bases, there was a span of 6 bases. The germline V gene encodes CDR1 LNHDA and CDR2 SQIVND (reference sequence). CDR3: CASSMDSSGANVLTF. The CDR3 bases are TGTGCCAGTAGTATGGACAGCTCTGGGGCCAACGTCCTGACTTTC.

The chain couples TRBV5-1 to TRBJ2-2; 12 bases align to TRBD1. J lost 6 bases, V lost 4 bases, and 7 bases had no gene match. The CDR3 has 16 residues. Germline CDR1 and CDR2: SGHRS and YFSETQ. The CDR3 DNA reads TGCGCCAGCAGCAACCGGGACAGGGGGCTTTCCGGGGAGCTGTTTTTT. Protein: CASSNRDRGLSGELFF.

This sequence joins TRBV5-1 and TRBJ1-2, with 8 positions matching TRBD1. The CDR3 covers 17 residues. Germline V gene sequence: CDR1 SGHRS, CDR2 YFSETQ. The V segment lost 3 bases and the J segment 7 bases; nucleotides outside the gene matches: 17. CDR3: CASSSQGARQSLSGYTF. The CDR3 DNA sequence: TGCGCCAGCAGCTCCCAGGGGGCGCGACAAAGTTTGAGTGGCTACACCTTC.

In this sample, this clone turned up a few times. The chain recombines TRBV11-3 with TRBJ2-1; TRBD1 aligns across 7 bases. The CDR3 loop spans 14 amino acids. After removal of 3 bases from V and 2 bases from J, the junction contained 1 base not matched to a gene. Germline V gives CDR1 SGHNT, CDR2 YENEEA. The CDR3 nucleotides are TGTGCCAGCAGCTTGCAGGGGGCCTACAATGAGCAGTTCTTC. This sequence encodes CASSLQGAYNEQFF. The variable domain in full, completed from reference TRBV11-3 and TRBJ2-1, reads EAGVVQSPRYKIIEKKQPVAFWCNPISGHNTLYWYLQNLGQGPELLIRYENEEAVDDSQLPKDRFSAERLKGVDSTLKIQPAELGDSAVYLCASSLQGAYNEQFFGPGTRLTVL.

The chain is built from TRBV7-9 and TRBJ1-5; 9 bases line up with TRBD1. The length of the CDR3 is 14 residues. V shed 5 bases and J 7 bases; nucleotides not matched to a gene: 6. Per germline, CDR1 SEHNR and CDR2 FQNEAQ (reference sequence). CDR3 nucleotides: TGTGCCAGCAGCCGGGACAGGGAGGGCCAGCCCCAGCATTTT. As protein: CASSRDREGQPQHF. The whole variable domain, remainder taken from reference TRBV7-9 and TRBJ1-5, is DTGVSQNPRHKITKRGQNVTFRCDPISEHNRLYWYRQTLGQGPEFLTYFQNEAQLEKSRLLSDRFSAERPKGSFSTLEIQRTEQGDSAMYLCASSRDREGQPQHFGDGTRLSIL.

The chain is built from TRBV19 and TRBJ1-1, with a weak D call TRBD1 (5 bases). Germline loops: CDR1 LNHDA, CDR2 SQIVND (reference sequence). The CDR3 loop spans 13 amino acids. Deletions cut 7 bases from V and 1 base from J, with 10 bases between. In DNA, the CDR3 is TGTGCCAGTACCCTCACAGGGAACACTGAAGCTTTCTTT. This sequence encodes CASTLTGNTEAFF.